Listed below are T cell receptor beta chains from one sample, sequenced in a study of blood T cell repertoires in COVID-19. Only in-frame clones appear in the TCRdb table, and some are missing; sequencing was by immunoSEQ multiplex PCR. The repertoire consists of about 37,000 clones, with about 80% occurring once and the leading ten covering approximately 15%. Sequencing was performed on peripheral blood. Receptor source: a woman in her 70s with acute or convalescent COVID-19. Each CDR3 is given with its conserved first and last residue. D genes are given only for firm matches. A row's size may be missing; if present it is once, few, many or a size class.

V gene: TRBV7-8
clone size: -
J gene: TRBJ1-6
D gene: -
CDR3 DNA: TGTGCCAGCCGGGAGGGGGGCAATTCACCCCTCCACTTT
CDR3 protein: CASREGGNSPLHF

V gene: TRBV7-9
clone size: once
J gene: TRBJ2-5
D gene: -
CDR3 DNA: TGTGCCAGCAGCTTAGCGGCGACCCAGTACTTC
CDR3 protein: CASSLAATQYF

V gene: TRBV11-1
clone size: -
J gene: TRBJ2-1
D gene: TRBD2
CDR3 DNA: TGTGCCAGCAGCTCGTACGGGAGGAGCTCCTACAATGAGCAGTTCTTC
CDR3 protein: CASSSYGRSSYNEQFF

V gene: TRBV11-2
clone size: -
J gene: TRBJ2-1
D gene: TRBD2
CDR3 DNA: TGTGCCAGCAGCTTACGACTAGCGGGAGGTGTATCCTACAATGAGCAGTTCTTC
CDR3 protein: CASSLRLAGGVSYNEQFF

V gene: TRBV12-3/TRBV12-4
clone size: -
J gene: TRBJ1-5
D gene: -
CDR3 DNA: TGTGCCAGCAGTTTACGGAATCAGCCCCAGCATTTT
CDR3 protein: CASSLRNQPQHF

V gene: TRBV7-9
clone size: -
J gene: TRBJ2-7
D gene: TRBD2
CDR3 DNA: TGTGCCAGCAGCTTAGGGTCTAGCGGGGAACAGAACGAGCAGTACTTC
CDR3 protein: CASSLGSSGEQNEQYF

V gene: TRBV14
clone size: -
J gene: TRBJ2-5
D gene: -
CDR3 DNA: TGTGCCAGCAGCCAAGGGGCACAAGAGACCCAGTACTTC
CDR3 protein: CASSQGAQETQYF

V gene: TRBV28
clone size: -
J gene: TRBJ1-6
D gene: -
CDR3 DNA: TGTGCCAGCAGCCAGGCAGGCAGGGTGGGATCACCCCTCCACTTT
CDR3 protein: CASSQAGRVGSPLHF

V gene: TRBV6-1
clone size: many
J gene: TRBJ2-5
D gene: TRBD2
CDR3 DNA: TGTGCCAGCAGTGACCTAGCGGGGAGAGAAGAGACCCAGTACTTC
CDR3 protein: CASSDLAGREETQYF

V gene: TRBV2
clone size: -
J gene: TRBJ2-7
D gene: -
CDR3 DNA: TGTGCCAGCAAACCCCTCTCGTTAGCCAGCTCCTACGAGCAGTACTTC
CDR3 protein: CASKPLSLASSYEQYF

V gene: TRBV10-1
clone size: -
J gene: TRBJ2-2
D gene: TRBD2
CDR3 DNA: TGCGCCAGCAGTGACAGCGGACTAGCGGGAGTGGGGAACACCGGGGAGCTGTTTTTT
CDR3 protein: CASSDSGLAGVGNTGELFF

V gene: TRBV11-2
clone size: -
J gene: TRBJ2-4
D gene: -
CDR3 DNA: TGTGCCAGCAGCCCTGTCCTCTTTCAGGACAAAAACATTCAGTACTTC
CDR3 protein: CASSPVLFQDKNIQYF

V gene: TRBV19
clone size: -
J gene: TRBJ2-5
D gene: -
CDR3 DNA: TGTGCCAGTAGTATACCCTCGCAGGCCGGGGGCCAAGAGACCCAGTACTTC
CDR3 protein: CASSIPSQAGGQETQYF

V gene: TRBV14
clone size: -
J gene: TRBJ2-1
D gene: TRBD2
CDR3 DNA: TGTGCCAGCAGCCAATTAAAGCGGACTAGCGGACCGGCGGATGAGCAGTTCTTC
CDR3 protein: CASSQLKRTSGPADEQFF

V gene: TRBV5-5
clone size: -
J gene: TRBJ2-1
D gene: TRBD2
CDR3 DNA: TGTGCCAGCAGCTTGTTGCTAGCGGAGAACAATGAGCAGTTCTTC
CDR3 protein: CASSLLLAENNEQFF

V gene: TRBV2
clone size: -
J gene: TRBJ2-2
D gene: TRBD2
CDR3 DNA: TGTGCCAGCAGACAAGCGGGGGGGACGAACACCGGGGAGCTGTTTTTT
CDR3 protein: CASRQAGGTNTGELFF

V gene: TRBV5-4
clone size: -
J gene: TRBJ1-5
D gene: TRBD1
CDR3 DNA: TGTGCCAGCAGCCTACAGGGGAACCAGCCCCAGCATTTT
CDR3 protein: CASSLQGNQPQHF

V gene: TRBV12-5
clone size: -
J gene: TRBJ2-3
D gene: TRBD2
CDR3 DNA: TGTGCTAGTGGACAAACTAGCGGGGGCACAGATACGCAGTATTTT
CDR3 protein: CASGQTSGGTDTQYF

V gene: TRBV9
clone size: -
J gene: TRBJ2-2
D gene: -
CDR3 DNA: TGTGCCAGCAGCGTCTCGGACACCGGGGAGCTGTTTTTT
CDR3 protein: CASSVSDTGELFF

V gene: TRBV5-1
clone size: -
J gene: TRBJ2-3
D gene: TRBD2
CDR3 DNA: TGCGCCAGCAGCGGACTAGCGGGAGTCCCGTTTAGAGATACGCAGTATTTT
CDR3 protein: CASSGLAGVPFRDTQYF

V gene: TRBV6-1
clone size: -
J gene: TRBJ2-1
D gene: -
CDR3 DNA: TGTGCCAGCAGTGAATCCCCGTCCGTAGGAGGCGAGCAGTTCTTC
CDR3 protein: CASSESPSVGGEQFF

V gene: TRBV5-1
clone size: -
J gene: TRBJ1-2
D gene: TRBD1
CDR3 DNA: TGCGCCAGCAGCTCCGGGACAGCAAACTATGGCTACACCTTC
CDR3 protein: CASSSGTANYGYTF

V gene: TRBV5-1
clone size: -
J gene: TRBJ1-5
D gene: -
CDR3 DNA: TGCGCCAGCAGCCAGGACAGTCTCAATCAGCCCCAGCATTTT
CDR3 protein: CASSQDSLNQPQHF

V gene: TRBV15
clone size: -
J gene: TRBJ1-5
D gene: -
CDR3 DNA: TGTGCCACCAGCAGAGACTGGCCCTTTAGCAATCAGCCCCAGCATTTT
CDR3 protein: CATSRDWPFSNQPQHF